A single sample is the source of the 20 T cell receptor beta chains below, sequenced in a study of blood T cells in healthy people across ages. For the second PCR, which ran for roughly 7 to 11 cycles, a sample-barcoded 5' primer and a J-beta primer mix were used. TCRdb reprocessed the 5' RACE reads via MiXCR and lists one record per CDR3 protein. The sample shows 600,000 to 800,000 distinct CDR3 sequences, roughly 20% of them seen only once. Sequenced material: blood. The receptor source for this set is a man aged 65 to 85 in good health.

The chain has TRBV7-2 and TRBJ2-5, with 8 positions matching TRBD2. The end of the DNA aligns better with TRBJ2-1, so the J call may be wrong. The V gene's germline CDR1 is SGHTA and CDR2 FQGNSA. CDR3 length: 17 amino acids. The CDR3: CASSLAFSGTRVGEQFF. CDR3 nucleotide sequence: TGTGCCAGCAGCTTAGCGTTTTCTGGGACTAGAGTCGGTGAGCAGTTCTTC.

This clonotype was counted at least ten times. The chain combines TRBV29-1 with TRBJ2-5, with D perhaps TRBD1 or TRBD2 (5 bases each). The DNA end favors TRBJ2-1, so the J call may be wrong. From germline, CDR1 is SQVTM and CDR2 ANQGSEA. The CDR3 contains 12 residues. CDR3 region: CSTLEGYNEQFF. The CDR3 DNA is TGCAGCACCCTAGAGGGGTACAATGAGCAGTTCTTC.

This clonotype has only a few counts. The V gene is TRBV5-1, the J gene TRBJ2-3; TRBD1 agrees at 7 bases. The CDR3 has 17 residues. Germline loops: CDR1 SGHRS, CDR2 YFSETQ. With V trimmed by 0 bases and J by 0 bases, 7 bases remained unmatched. For the CDR3, the DNA is TGCGCCAGCAGCTTGGGGGCTGACAGGGTCAGCACAGATACGCAGTATTTT. Translating it yields CASSLGADRVSTDTQYF.

J is TRBJ2-1 and V is TRBV29-1; D may be TRBD2 (6 bases). The CDR3 is made up of 17 amino acids. Trimming shortened V by 5 bases and J by 4 bases, and 24 bases separated the two germline ends. The V gene's germline CDR1 is SQVTM and CDR2 ANQGSEA. Here the CDR3 reads CSVSRGTGDGVYNEQFF. CDR3 nucleotide sequence: TGCAGCGTTTCAAGAGGGACGGGGGACGGAGTATACAATGAGCAGTTCTTC.

The chain employs TRBV5-1 and TRBJ2-1; 9 bases agree with TRBD1. The ends lost 5 bases at V and 7 bases at J; junction bases unmatched: 4. Germline CDR1 is SGHRS and CDR2 is YFSETQ. CDR3 length: 13 residues. The CDR3 protein is CASSRQGGNEQFF. Here the CDR3 DNA reads TGCGCCAGCAGTCGACAGGGGGGGAATGAGCAGTTCTTC.

The genes are TRBV10-3 and TRBJ2-1; TRBD2 matches at 7 bases. TRBJ2-7 matches the DNA end more closely, so the J call is doubtful. Germline V gene data show CDR1 as ENHRY and CDR2 as SYGVKD. This CDR3 spans 13 amino acids. CDR3 coding DNA: TGTGCCACCCAGACTAGCCGAACCTACGAGCAGTACTTC. It yields the protein CATQTSRTYEQYF.

CDR3 DNA: TGTGCCAGCAGCCTTCGACAGGGTCAATACGAGCAGTACTTC. Protein: CASSLRQGQYEQYF. The rearrangement links TRBV9 to TRBJ2-7, with 7 bases aligning to TRBD1. The CDR3 runs to 14 residues. Germline V gene lookup returns CDR1 SGDLS and CDR2 YYNGEE. The trim removed 4 bases at V and 4 bases at J, leaving 8 bases unmatched. The full variable domain, completed using reference TRBV9 and TRBJ2-7, is DSGVTQTPKHLITATGQRVTLRCSPRSGDLSVYWYQQSLDQGLQFLIQYYNGEERAKGNILERFSAQQFPDLHSELNLSSLELGDSALYFCASSLRQGQYEQYFGPGTRLTVT.

V and J are TRBV7-2 and TRBJ2-3; 9 nucleotides line up with TRBD1. The CDR3 totals 14 residues. V lost 5 bases, J lost 6 bases, and 6 bases stayed unmatched. Germline V gene lookup returns CDR1 SGHTA and CDR2 FQGNSA. The DNA of the CDR3 is TGTGCCAGCAGCATCGGACAGGGGTCGGATACGCAGTATTTT. Translating gives CASSIGQGSDTQYF.

The table lists this clonotype with many counts. The J gene is TRBJ2-5, the V gene TRBV3-1; possible D gene TRBD2, 6 bases. The J call is in doubt because the DNA end fits TRBJ2-7 better. Germline CDR1 is LGHDT and CDR2 is YNNKEL (reference sequence). This CDR3 comprises 15 residues. The CDR3 DNA is TGTGCCAGCAGCCCCCAGGGAGGTTTACCCTACGAGCAGTACTTC. This encodes CASSPQGGLPYEQYF.

This rearrangement joins TRBV4-3 to TRBJ2-1; D gene uncertain. This CDR3 has 14 amino acids. The germline gives CDR1 LGHNA, CDR2 YSLEER. V lost 0 bases and J lost 8, with 11 bases in between. CDR3 DNA sequence: TGCGCCAGCAGCCAAGACCCCTCTTACGATGAGCAGTTCTTC. Its translation: CASSQDPSYDEQFF.

This CDR3 reads CATLGNEQFF. The DNA of the CDR3 is TGTGCCACCTTGGGGAACGAGCAGTTCTTC. The chain uses TRBV2 and TRBJ2-1; no clear D. Germline V lookup: CDR1 SNHLY, CDR2 FYNNEI. The length of the CDR3 is 10 residues. V was shortened by 10 bases and J by 10 bases, with 11 bases between the two germline ends.

This clonotype was seen a handful of times. J is TRBJ2-7 and V is TRBV4-1, with TRBD2 matching 7 bases. Germline CDR1 and CDR2: MGHRA and YSYEKL. The CDR3 is 14 residues long. Trimming took 6 bases from V and 3 from J; bases not matched to a gene: 8. DNA of the CDR3: TGCGCCAGCAGTCAAAAGACTAGCAGCTACGAGCAGTACTTC. Amino acids: CASSQKTSSYEQYF.

The chain links TRBV5-6 to TRBJ2-7; 11 nucleotides agree with TRBD2. The V gene end was trimmed by 7 bases and the J gene end by 3 bases; junction bases not matched to a gene: 6. The CDR3 has 14 amino acids. CDR1 and CDR2 from the germline V gene are SGHDT and YYEEEE. The CDR3 protein is CASGILAGDYEQYF. The CDR3 coding sequence is TGTGCCAGCGGAATACTAGCGGGGGACTACGAGCAGTACTTC.

As concerns this clonotype: Given the absence of the conserved phenylalanine or tryptophan at the CDR3 end, a read error is likely. The V gene is TRBV11-2, the J gene TRBJ2-5; D perhaps matches TRBD2 (5 bases). The CDR3 totals 14 residues. The V end was cut by 1 base, the J end by 5 bases, with 11 bases between. The germline V gene has CDR1 SGHAT and CDR2 FQNNGV. Here the CDR3 DNA reads TGTGCCAGCAGCTTAGGTGGGCCGGGGGAGACCCAGTACTGC. Residues: CASSLGGPGETQYC.

V usage is TRBV20-1 and J usage is TRBJ2-2; 8 bases map to TRBD2. The junction had 10 bases not matched to a gene; V was cut back by 6 bases and J by 7 bases. The CDR3 runs to 14 residues. Germline V lookup: CDR1 DFQATT, CDR2 SNEGSKA (reference sequence). The CDR3 nucleotides read TGCAGTGCAAAAAGCGGGAGTCAGAGCGGGGAGCTGTTTTTT. This codes for CSAKSGSQSGELFF.

This clonotype occurred many times. The rearrangement links TRBV3-1 to TRBJ2-7; unclear D gene. CDR1 and CDR2 (germline): LGHDT, YNNKEL (reference sequence). V was trimmed by 1 base and J by 4 bases, leaving 8 bases between them. The CDR3 is 13 residues long. The CDR3 protein is CASSQALGYEQYF. CDR3 DNA: TGTGCCAGCAGCCAAGCGTTGGGATACGAGCAGTACTTC.

This clonotype was seen at least ten times. The genes are TRBV9 and TRBJ2-3; D is undetermined. The CDR3 length is 14 residues. Trimming cost V 5 bases and J 0 bases, with 10 bases left between them. Germline V gives CDR1 SGDLS, CDR2 YYNGEE. CDR3 DNA sequence: TGTGCCAGCAGTGTTGCAGGAAGCACAGATACGCAGTATTTT. This codes for CASSVAGSTDTQYF.

Only a few counts were recorded for this clonotype. A junction end diverges from the germline sequence, so it may reflect a read error. The V and J genes are TRBV5-1 and TRBJ2-7, with 16 bases matching TRBD2. Germline V gives CDR1 SGHRS, CDR2 YFSETQ. This CDR3 comprises 17 residues. CDR3 sequence: CASSPGTSGRASYEQYF. CDR3 DNA sequence: TGTGCCAGCAGCCCCGGGACTAGCGGGAGGGCCTCCTACGAGCAGTACTTC.

The chain combines TRBV4-1 with TRBJ1-6; D is undetermined. CDR3 length: 11 residues. V gave up 0 bases and J gave up 12 bases, with 3 bases separating them. Looked up from germline, CDR1 is MGHRA and CDR2 is YSYEKL. The CDR3 DNA is TGCGCCAGCAGCCAAGAGGGACCCCTCCACTTT. Translating it yields CASSQEGPLHF.

The chain has TRBV6-1 and TRBJ2-7; D not resolved. The V and J ends lost 0 bases and 3 bases respectively, with 6 bases between them. The CDR3 length is 13 residues. Germline V gives CDR1 MNHNS, CDR2 SASEGT. The CDR3 region has the DNA TGTGCCAGCAGTGAAGCTCGGGTCTACGAGCAGTACTTC. Protein product: CASSEARVYEQYF.